The next 26 T cell receptor beta chains were all read from a single sample in a study of T-cell memory formation after mild COVID-19. TCRdb recomputed calls from the 5' RACE reads with MiXCR, one row per CDR3 protein. Of around 310,000 distinct CDR3 sequences listed, 13% to 15% are singletons. The sample consisted of PBMCs or a T cell subset sorted from them (not recorded which). Every receptor here comes from a man aged 18-30 years who had mild COVID-19 (a few samples of this study predate the infection). Cell type and time point are not known.

J is TRBJ2-7 and V is TRBV28; a weak D match, TRBD1 (6 bases). Trimming removed 2 bases at V and 3 bases at J, with 11 bases between. Germline-derived CDR1 and CDR2 are MDHEN and SYDVKM. The CDR3 contains 14 residues. CDR3 sequence reads: CASSLGGNNYEQYV. For the CDR3, the DNA is TGTGCCAGCAGTTTAGGGGGCAACAACTACGAGCAGTACGTC.

The chain uses TRBV7-9 and TRBJ2-7; D possibly corresponds to TRBD2 (6 bases). The CDR3 covers 15 residues. V dropped 4 bases and J dropped 5 bases, with 18 bases sitting between them. Germline V gene data show CDR1 as SEHNR and CDR2 as FQNEAQ (reference sequence). CDR3 in amino acids: CASSSWGAGGDEQYF. DNA for the CDR3: TGTGCCAGCAGCTCCTGGGGAGCTGGCGGGGACGAGCAGTACTTC.

This clonotype was observed a handful of times. The chain employs TRBV6-6 and TRBJ2-7, with a possible D match to TRBD1 (8 bases). Trimming took off 4 bases at V and 7 bases at J, with 17 bases between the two ends. The CDR3 totals 14 residues. Germline CDR1 is MNHNY and CDR2 is SVGAGI (reference sequence). CDR3 protein: CASSFIGQGGEQYV. In nucleotides, the CDR3 is TGTGCCAGCAGTTTCATCGGACAGGGAGGGGAGCAGTACGTC.

This clonotype was detected ten times or more. The rearrangement uses TRBV12-3 or TRBV12-4 and TRBJ2-7; D is unclear. V lost 4 bases and J lost 4, with 8 bases in between. The CDR3 is 12 residues long. The CDR3 DNA sequence: TGTGCCAGCAGTTCAACAGCTTACGAGCAGTACTTC. This sequence encodes CASSSTAYEQYF.

The CDR3 sequence: CASRETGMGYGYTF. CDR3 DNA sequence: TGTGCCAGCAGAGAGACAGGGATGGGCTATGGCTACACCTTC. The chain has TRBV6-5 and TRBJ1-2; 7 nucleotides agree with TRBD1. V lost 6 bases to trimming and J lost 4 bases; unmatched junction nucleotides: 8. CDR3 length: 14 amino acids. CDR1 and CDR2 from the germline V gene are MNHEY and SVGAGI.

This chain uses TRBV12-3 or TRBV12-4 with TRBJ2-2; 8 nucleotides agree with TRBD2. After removal of 6 bases from V and 4 bases from J, the junction contained 4 bases not matched to a gene. The CDR3 length is 14 residues. CDR3 sequence (DNA): TGTGCCAGCAGGGCCGCGGGGGGCACCGGGGAGCTGTTTTTT. It specifies CASRAAGGTGELFF.

The genes are TRBV7-9 and TRBJ2-3; D call uncertain. Germline CDR1 is SEHNR and CDR2 is FQNEAQ (reference sequence). Between the trimmed V and J ends, which lost 2 bases and 5 bases, there was a span of 8 bases. CDR3 length: 13 residues. CDR3 amino acids: CASSLSTEDTQYF. CDR3 DNA: TGTGCCAGCAGCTTATCAACCGAAGATACGCAGTATTTT. The full variable domain, its missing parts supplied by reference TRBV7-9 and TRBJ2-3, is DTGVSQNPRHKITKRGQNVTFRCDPISEHNRLYWYRQTLGQGPEFLTYFQNEAQLEKSRLLSDRFSAERPKGSFSTLEIQRTEQGDSAMYLCASSLSTEDTQYFGPGTRLTVL.

This rearrangement joins TRBV10-3 to TRBJ2-5; D might be TRBD2 (6 bases). This CDR3 contains 13 residues. Germline CDR1 is ENHRY and CDR2 is SYGVKD. Between the trimmed V and J ends, which lost 11 bases and 0 bases, there was a span of 13 bases. The CDR3 is CAAQGGNQETQYF. The CDR3 DNA is TGTGCCGCCCAGGGAGGTAACCAAGAGACCCAGTACTTC.

This clonotype showed up just a few times. The chain has TRBV6-5 and TRBJ2-7; 11 nucleotides line up with TRBD1. CDR1 and CDR2 (germline): MNHEY, SVGAGI. The J segment lost 5 bases and the V segment lost 7 bases, leaving 7 bases of the junction unmatched. The CDR3 extends over 14 amino acids. This CDR3 reads CASTRDRGKHEQYF. CDR3 bases: TGTGCCAGCACCCGGGACAGGGGGAAGCACGAGCAGTACTTC.

The V call is TRBV6-2 or TRBV6-3, the J call TRBJ2-1; TRBD2 aligns across 13 bases. CDR3 length: 17 residues. Germline V CDR1 and CDR2: MNHEY, SVGEGT. The V segment lost 6 bases and the J segment 6 bases; nucleotides outside the gene matches: 11. The CDR3 region has the DNA TGTGCCAGCAGACTCGGGACTAGCGGGGATTTCATCAATGAGCAGTTCTTC. It codes for CASRLGTSGDFINEQFF.

The chain is built from TRBV5-6 and TRBJ2-2; the D is unclear. With 0 bases removed from V and 7 bases from J, the gap between germline ends came to 10 bases. The CDR3 totals 14 residues. The germline V gene has CDR1 SGHDT and CDR2 YYEEEE. The CDR3 nucleotides are TGTGCCAGCAGCTTGGGTGCCTCCCACGGGGAGCTGTTTTTT. Its protein is CASSLGASHGELFF.

This clonotype was seen only a few times. The rearrangement uses TRBV11-1 and TRBJ1-2; a weak D match, TRBD1 (5 bases). The ends were cut back, 5 bases at V and 6 bases at J, with 13 bases in the middle. The CDR3 contains 13 residues. Germline CDR1 and CDR2: SGHAT and FQDESV (reference sequence). DNA of the CDR3: TGTGCCAGCAGCCGCCCGGACAAGGATGGCTACACCTTC. It codes for CASSRPDKDGYTF.

The chain has TRBV19 and TRBJ2-1; D perhaps matches TRBD2 (5 bases). The V gene's germline CDR1 is LNHDA and CDR2 SQIVND (reference sequence). Trimming cost V 2 bases and J 9 bases, with 11 bases left between them. The CDR3 extends over 13 amino acids. In DNA, the CDR3 is TGTGCCAGTAGTATACCCTCCGGAGGTGAGCAGTTCTTC. Protein: CASSIPSGGEQFF.

This clonotype occurred many times. The chain combines TRBV12-3 or TRBV12-4 with TRBJ2-1; D is perhaps TRBD1 or TRBD2 (6 bases each). The CDR3 is 13 amino acids. Trimming took off 3 bases at V and 9 bases at J, with 12 bases between the two ends. The CDR3 loop is CASSFWGAGEQFF. CDR3 DNA sequence: TGTGCCAGCAGTTTCTGGGGGGCCGGTGAGCAGTTCTTC.

The table lists this clonotype with a few counts. This chain links TRBV19 with TRBJ2-7; no reliable D call. The germline V and J ends were trimmed by 5 bases and 6 bases, with 8 bases remaining between them. The CDR3 sequence is 11 residues long. CDR1 and CDR2 (germline): LNHDA, SQIVND (reference sequence). CDR3 residues: CASSQGSEQYF. Here the CDR3 DNA reads TGTGCCAGTAGTCAAGGCTCCGAGCAGTACTTC.

This chain links TRBV19 with TRBJ2-3, with D possibly being TRBD1 (6 bases). V lost 9 bases to trimming and J lost 4 bases, with 14 bases between them. The CDR3 has 13 residues. CDR1 is LNHDA and CDR2 is SQIVND in the germline V gene (reference sequence). DNA of the CDR3: TGTGCCAGCGGACAGCTAGCATCAGATACGCAGTATTTT. Protein product: CASGQLASDTQYF.

The CDR3 sequence is CASSDTEEQLNQPQHF. CDR3 DNA sequence: TGTGCCAGCAGTGATACAGAGGAACAGCTAAATCAGCCCCAGCATTTT. The rearrangement links TRBV2 to TRBJ1-5; no clear D gene. Trimming stripped 3 bases from V and 4 bases from J, with 16 bases between. Per germline, CDR1 SNHLY and CDR2 FYNNEI. The CDR3 spans 16 residues.

A few counts support this clonotype. The genes are TRBV29-1 and TRBJ1-4, with 7 nucleotides matching TRBD1. The ends lost 3 bases at V and 7 bases at J; junction bases unmatched: 5. This CDR3 contains 13 residues. The germline CDR1 and CDR2 sequences are SQVTM and ANQGSEA. CDR3 nucleotides: TGCAGCGTTGATGGAGGGGGCGTTGAAAAACTGTTTTTT. Protein sequence: CSVDGGGVEKLFF.

There are a few counts of this clonotype. The CDR3 nucleotides are TGTGCCAGCAGTTACTCCTATTCAATCACCGGGGAGCTGTTTTTT. Translating it yields CASSYSYSITGELFF. This chain links TRBV6-5 with TRBJ2-2; D uncertain. V was pared by 0 bases and J by 4 bases, with 9 bases between. Germline V gene data show CDR1 as MNHEY and CDR2 as SVGAGI. The CDR3 runs 15 residues.

Only a few counts were recorded for this clonotype. The chain combines TRBV29-1 with TRBJ2-2; TRBD1 is a possible D gene (6 bases). CDR1 and CDR2 (germline): SQVTM, ANQGSEA. Deletions cut 2 bases from V and 2 bases from J, with 15 bases between. This CDR3 comprises 16 residues. The CDR3 DNA sequence: TGCAGCGTTGAAATCCCGTACAGGGCCAACACCGGGGAGCTGTTTTTT. It is translated as CSVEIPYRANTGELFF.

This clonotype was counted a few times. The rearrangement uses TRBV4-3 and TRBJ2-1; 8 positions match TRBD1. V lost 4 bases, J lost 0 bases, and 2 bases stayed unmatched. Per germline, CDR1 LGHNA and CDR2 YSLEER. The CDR3 loop spans 15 amino acids. CDR3 region: CASSRTGGSYNEQFF. CDR3 coding DNA: TGCGCCAGCAGCCGTACAGGGGGCTCCTACAATGAGCAGTTCTTC.

This clonotype was seen a few times. The chain has TRBV25-1 and TRBJ2-5; D unresolved. Germline assignment: CDR1 MGHDK and CDR2 SYGVNS. V was trimmed by 2 bases and J by 1 base, leaving 8 bases between them. The CDR3 is 14 amino acids. The CDR3 reads CASSEDVSQETQYF. CDR3 nucleotide sequence: TGTGCCAGCAGTGAAGATGTCAGCCAAGAGACCCAGTACTTC.

The chain carries TRBV30 and TRBJ2-7, with 7 bases fitting TRBD2. Germline V CDR1 and CDR2: GTSNPN, SVGIG (reference sequence). After removal of 0 bases from V and 3 bases from J, the junction contained 8 bases not matched to a gene. The CDR3 spans 15 residues. The CDR3 here is CAWSVPSGAHYEQYF. Written as DNA, the CDR3 is TGTGCCTGGAGTGTCCCTAGCGGCGCTCACTACGAGCAGTACTTC.

This clonotype came up a few times. This chain links TRBV9 with TRBJ2-2; D might be TRBD2 (5 bases). CDR1 is SGDLS and CDR2 is YYNGEE in the germline V gene. This CDR3 region has 16 residues. V lost 3 bases, J lost 1 base, and 13 bases lay in between. In DNA form, the CDR3 reads TGTGCCAGCAGCGGAGGGCGGGCCTTGAACACCGGGGAGCTGTTTTTT. It codes for CASSGGRALNTGELFF.

As regards this clonotype: The missing conserved phenylalanine or tryptophan at the end of this CDR3 makes a read error likely. The J gene is TRBJ1-1, the V gene TRBV29-1, with 10 bases lining up with TRBD1. The CDR3 is 13 residues long. Germline assignment: CDR1 SQVTM and CDR2 ANQGSEA. The J segment lost 10 bases and the V segment lost 4 bases, leaving 9 bases of the junction unmatched. The CDR3 protein is CSVAKTGGVSAFL. In DNA, the CDR3 is TGCAGCGTTGCGAAGACAGGGGGCGTATCAGCTTTCTTG.

The chain carries TRBV11-2 and TRBJ2-5; the D is unclear. V was pared by 6 bases and J by 12 bases, with 5 bases between. Germline CDR1 is SGHAT and CDR2 is FQNNGV. CDR3 length: 8 residues. The CDR3 DNA is TGTGCCAGCAGGGGAAAGTACTTC. Its protein product is CASRGKYF.